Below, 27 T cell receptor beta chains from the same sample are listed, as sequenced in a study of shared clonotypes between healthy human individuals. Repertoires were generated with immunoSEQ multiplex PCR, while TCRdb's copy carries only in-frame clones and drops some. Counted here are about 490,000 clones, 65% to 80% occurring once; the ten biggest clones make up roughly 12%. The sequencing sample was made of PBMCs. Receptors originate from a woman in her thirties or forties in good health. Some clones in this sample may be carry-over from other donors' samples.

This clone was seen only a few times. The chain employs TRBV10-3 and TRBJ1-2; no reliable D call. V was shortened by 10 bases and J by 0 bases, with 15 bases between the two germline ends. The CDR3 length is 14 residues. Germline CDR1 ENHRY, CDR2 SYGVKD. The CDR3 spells CATMSGLANYGYTF. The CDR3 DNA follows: TGTGCCACCATGTCAGGCCTAGCTAACTATGGCTACACCTTC.

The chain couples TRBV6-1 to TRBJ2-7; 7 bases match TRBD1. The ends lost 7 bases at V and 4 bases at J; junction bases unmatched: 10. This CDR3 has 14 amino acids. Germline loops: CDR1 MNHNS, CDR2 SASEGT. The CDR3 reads CASIPTGQRYEQYF. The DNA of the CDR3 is TGTGCCAGCATTCCAACGGGACAGAGATACGAGCAGTACTTC.

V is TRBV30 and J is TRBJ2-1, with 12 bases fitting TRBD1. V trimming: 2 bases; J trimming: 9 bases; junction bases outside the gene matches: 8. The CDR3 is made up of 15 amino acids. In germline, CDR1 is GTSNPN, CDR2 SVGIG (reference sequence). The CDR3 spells CAWSHRDRGHPEQFF. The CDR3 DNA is TGTGCCTGGAGTCACCGGGACAGGGGGCACCCTGAGCAGTTCTTC.

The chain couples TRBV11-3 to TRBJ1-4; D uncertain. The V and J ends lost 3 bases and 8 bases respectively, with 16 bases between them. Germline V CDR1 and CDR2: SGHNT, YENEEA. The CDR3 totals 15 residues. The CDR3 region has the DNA TGTGCCAGCAGCTTTGGGGAACCTGGGCGAGAAAAACTGTTTTTT. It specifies CASSFGEPGREKLFF.

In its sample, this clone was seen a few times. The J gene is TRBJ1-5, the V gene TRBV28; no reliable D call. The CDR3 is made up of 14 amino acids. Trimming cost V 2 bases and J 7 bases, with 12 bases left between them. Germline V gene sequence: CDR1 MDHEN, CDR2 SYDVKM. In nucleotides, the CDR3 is TGTGCCAGCAGTTTAAGAACGGGCGGCCAGCCCCAGCATTTT. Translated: CASSLRTGGQPQHF.

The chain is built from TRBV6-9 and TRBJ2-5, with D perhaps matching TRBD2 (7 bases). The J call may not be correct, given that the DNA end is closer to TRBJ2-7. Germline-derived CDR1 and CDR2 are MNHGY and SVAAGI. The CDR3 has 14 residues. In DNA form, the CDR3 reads TGTGCCAGCTGGGGGAGGGGGGTCCCCTACGAGCAGTACTTC. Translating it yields CASWGRGVPYEQYF.

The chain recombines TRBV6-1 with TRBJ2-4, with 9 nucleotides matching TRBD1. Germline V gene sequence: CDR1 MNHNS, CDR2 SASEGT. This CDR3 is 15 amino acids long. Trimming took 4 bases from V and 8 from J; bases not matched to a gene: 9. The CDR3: CASSGGGQGEHIQYF. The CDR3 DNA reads TGTGCCAGCAGTGGAGGGGGACAGGGTGAGCACATTCAGTACTTC.

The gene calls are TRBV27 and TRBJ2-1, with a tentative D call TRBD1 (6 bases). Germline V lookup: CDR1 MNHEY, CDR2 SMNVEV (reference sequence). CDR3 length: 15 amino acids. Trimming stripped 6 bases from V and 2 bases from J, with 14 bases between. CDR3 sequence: CASRSNRVTYNEQFF. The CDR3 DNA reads TGTGCCAGCAGATCTAACAGGGTAACCTACAATGAGCAGTTCTTC.

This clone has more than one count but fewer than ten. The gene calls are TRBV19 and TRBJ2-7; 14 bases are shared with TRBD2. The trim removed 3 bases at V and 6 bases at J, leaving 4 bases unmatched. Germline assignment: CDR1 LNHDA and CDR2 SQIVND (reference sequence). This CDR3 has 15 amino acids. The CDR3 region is CASSIPGLAGAEQYF. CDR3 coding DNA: TGTGCCAGTAGTATCCCGGGACTAGCGGGAGCCGAGCAGTACTTC. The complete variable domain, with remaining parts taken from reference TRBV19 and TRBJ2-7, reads DGGITQSPKYLFRKEGQNVTLSCEQNLNHDAMYWYRQDPGQGLRLIYYSQIVNDFQKGDIAEGYSVSREKKESFPLTVTSAQKNPTAFYLCASSIPGLAGAEQYFGPGTRLTVT.

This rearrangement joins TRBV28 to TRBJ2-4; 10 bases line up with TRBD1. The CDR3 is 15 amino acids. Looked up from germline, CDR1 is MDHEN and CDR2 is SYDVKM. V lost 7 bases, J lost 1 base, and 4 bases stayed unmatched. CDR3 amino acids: CASTPGQGAKNIQYF. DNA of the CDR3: TGTGCCAGCACGCCGGGACAGGGGGCCAAAAACATTCAGTACTTC.

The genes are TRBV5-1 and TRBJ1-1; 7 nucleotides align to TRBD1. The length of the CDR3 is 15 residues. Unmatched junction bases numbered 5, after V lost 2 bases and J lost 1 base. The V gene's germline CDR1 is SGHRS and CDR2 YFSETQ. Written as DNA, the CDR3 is TGCGCCAGCAGCTTAGGCGACAGGGCGAACACTGAAGCTTTCTTT. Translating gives CASSLGDRANTEAFF.

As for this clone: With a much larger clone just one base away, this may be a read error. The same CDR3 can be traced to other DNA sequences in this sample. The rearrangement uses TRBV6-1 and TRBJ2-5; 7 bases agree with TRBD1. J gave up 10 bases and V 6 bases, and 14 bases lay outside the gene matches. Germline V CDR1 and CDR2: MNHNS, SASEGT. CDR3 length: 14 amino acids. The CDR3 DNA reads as TGTGCCAGCAGCAAAGGACAGGCCCCTTCCCGCCAGTACTTC. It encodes CASSKGQAPSRQYF.

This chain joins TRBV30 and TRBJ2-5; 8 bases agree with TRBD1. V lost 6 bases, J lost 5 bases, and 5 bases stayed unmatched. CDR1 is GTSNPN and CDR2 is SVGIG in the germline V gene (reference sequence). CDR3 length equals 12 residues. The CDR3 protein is CACSGGRETQYF. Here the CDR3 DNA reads TGTGCCTGCTCAGGGGGCAGGGAGACCCAGTACTTC.

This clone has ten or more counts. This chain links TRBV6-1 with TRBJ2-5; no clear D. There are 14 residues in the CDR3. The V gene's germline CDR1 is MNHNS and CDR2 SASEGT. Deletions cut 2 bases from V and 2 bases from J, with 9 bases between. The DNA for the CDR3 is TGTGCCAGCAGTGAAATTCGGGCACAAGAGACCCAGTACTTC. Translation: CASSEIRAQETQYF.

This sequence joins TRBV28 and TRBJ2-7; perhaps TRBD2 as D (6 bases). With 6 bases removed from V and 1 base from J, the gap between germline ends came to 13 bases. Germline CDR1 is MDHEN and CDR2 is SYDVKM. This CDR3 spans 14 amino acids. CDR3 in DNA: TGTGCCAGCAGCATTCCGGGACTTTCCTACGAGCAGTACTTC. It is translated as CASSIPGLSYEQYF. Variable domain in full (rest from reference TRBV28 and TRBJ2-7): DVKVTQSSRYLVKRTGEKVFLECVQDMDHENMFWYRQDPGLGLRLIYFSYDVKMKEKGDIPEGYSVSREKKERFSLILESASTNQTSMYLCASSIPGLSYEQYFGPGTRLTVT.

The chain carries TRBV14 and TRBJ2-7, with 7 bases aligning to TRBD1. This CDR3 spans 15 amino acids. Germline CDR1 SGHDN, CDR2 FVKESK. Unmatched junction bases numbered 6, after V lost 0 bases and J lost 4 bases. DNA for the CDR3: TGTGCCAGCAGCCAAGACAACAGGGGAACGTACGAGCAGTACTTC. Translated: CASSQDNRGTYEQYF.

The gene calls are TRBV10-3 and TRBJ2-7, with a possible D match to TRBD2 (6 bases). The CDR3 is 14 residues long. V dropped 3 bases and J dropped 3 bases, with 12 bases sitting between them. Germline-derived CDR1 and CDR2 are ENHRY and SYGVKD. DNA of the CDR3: TGTGCCATCAGTGATAAGGAGGGATACTACGAGCAGTACTTC. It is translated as CAISDKEGYYEQYF.

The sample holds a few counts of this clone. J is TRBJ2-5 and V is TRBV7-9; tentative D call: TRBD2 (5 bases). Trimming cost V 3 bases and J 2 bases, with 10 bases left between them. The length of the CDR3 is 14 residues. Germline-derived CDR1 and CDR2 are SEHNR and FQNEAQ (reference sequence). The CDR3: CASSFFSDQETQYF. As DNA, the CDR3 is TGTGCCAGCAGCTTTTTTAGCGATCAAGAGACCCAGTACTTC.

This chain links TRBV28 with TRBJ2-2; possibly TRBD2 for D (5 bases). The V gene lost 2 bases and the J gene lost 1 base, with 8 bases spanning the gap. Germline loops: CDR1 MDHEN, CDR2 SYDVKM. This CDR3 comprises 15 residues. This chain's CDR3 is CASSLDGMNTGELFF. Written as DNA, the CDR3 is TGTGCCAGCAGTTTAGACGGGATGAACACCGGGGAGCTGTTTTTT.

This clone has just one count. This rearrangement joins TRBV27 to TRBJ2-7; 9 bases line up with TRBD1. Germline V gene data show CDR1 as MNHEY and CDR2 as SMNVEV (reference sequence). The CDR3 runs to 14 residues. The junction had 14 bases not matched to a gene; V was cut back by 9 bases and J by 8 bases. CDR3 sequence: CASKPGTGNGQQYF. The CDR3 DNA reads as TGTGCCAGTAAGCCCGGGACAGGGAATGGGCAGCAGTACTTC.

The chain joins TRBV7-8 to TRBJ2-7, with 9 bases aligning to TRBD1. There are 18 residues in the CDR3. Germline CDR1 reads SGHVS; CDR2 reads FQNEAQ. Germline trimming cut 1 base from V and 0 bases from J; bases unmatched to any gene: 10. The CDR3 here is CASSLDRTGVFASYEQYF. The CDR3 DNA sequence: TGTGCCAGCAGCTTAGACCGGACAGGGGTGTTTGCCTCCTACGAGCAGTACTTC. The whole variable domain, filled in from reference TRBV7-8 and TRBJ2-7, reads GAGVSQSPRYKVAKRGQDVALRCDPISGHVSLFWYQQALGQGPEFLTYFQNEAQLDKSGLPSDRFFAERPEGSVSTLKIQRTQQEDSAVYLCASSLDRTGVFASYEQYFGPGTRLTVT.

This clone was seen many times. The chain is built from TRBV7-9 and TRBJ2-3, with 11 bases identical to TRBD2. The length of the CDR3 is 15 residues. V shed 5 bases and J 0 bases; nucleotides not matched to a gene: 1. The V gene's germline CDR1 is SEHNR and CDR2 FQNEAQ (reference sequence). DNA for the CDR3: TGTGCCAGCAGCCGGACTAGCGGGAGCACAGATACGCAGTATTTT. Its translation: CASSRTSGSTDTQYF.

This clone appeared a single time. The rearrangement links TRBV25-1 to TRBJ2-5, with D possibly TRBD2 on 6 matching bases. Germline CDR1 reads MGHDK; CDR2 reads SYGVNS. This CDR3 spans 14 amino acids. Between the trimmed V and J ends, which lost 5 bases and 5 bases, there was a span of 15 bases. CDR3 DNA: TGTGCCAGCAGTCAGGGCGGGACGCTGGAGACCCAGTACTTC. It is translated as CASSQGGTLETQYF. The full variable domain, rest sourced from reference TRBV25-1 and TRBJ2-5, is EADIYQTPRYLVIGTGKKITLECSQTMGHDKMYWYQQDPGMELHLIHYSYGVNSTEKGDLSSESTVSRIRTEHFPLTLESARPSHTSQYLCASSQGGTLETQYFGPGTRLLVL.

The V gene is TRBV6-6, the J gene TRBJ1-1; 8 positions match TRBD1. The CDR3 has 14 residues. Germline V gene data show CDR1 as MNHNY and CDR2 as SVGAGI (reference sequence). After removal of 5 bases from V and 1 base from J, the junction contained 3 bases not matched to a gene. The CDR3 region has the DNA TGTGCCAGCAGTGAGGGACAGGAGAACACTGAAGCTTTCTTT. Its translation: CASSEGQENTEAFF.

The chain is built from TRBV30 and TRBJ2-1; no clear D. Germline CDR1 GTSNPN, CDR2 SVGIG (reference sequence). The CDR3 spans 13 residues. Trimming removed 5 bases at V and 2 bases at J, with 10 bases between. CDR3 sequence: CAWGRAPYNEQFF. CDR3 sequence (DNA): TGTGCCTGGGGACGGGCCCCCTACAATGAGCAGTTCTTC. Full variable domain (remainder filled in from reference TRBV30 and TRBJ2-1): SQTIHQWPATLVQPVGSPLSLECTVEGTSNPNLYWYRQAAGRGLQLLFYSVGIGQISSEVPQNLSASRPQDRQFILSSKKLLLSDSGFYLCAWGRAPYNEQFFGPGTRLTVL.

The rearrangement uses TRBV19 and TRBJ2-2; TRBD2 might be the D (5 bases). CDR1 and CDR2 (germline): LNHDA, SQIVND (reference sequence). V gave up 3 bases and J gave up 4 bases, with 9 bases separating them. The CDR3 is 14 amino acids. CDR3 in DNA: TGTGCCAGTAGTATGGGGAGTGCCACCGGGGAGCTGTTTTTT. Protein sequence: CASSMGSATGELFF.

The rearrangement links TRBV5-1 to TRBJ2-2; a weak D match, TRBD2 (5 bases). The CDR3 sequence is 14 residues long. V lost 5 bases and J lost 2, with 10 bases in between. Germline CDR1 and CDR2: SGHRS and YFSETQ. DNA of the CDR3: TGCGCCAGCAGACCCGGACTTAACACCGGGGAGCTGTTTTTT. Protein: CASRPGLNTGELFF. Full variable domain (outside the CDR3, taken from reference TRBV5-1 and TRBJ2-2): KAGVTQTPRYLIKTRGQQVTLSCSPISGHRSVSWYQQTPGQGLQFLFEYFSETQRNKGNFPGRFSGRQFSNSRSEMNVSTLELGDSALYLCASRPGLNTGELFFGEGSRLTVL.